This entry concerns a single TCR beta chain. The data stem from a study of CD8 T cells in Susac syndrome. Healthy donors matched for age and sex were used as controls. When the RNA was reverse transcribed, random hexamers were used with an input of roughly 0.5 to 1 ug. It was immunoSEQ multiplex PCR that amplified TCR beta CDR3 across 54 Vbeta and 13 Jbeta. TCRdb recomputed calls from the immunoSEQ multiplex PCR reads with MiXCR, one row per CDR3 protein. The sample lists around 150,000 distinct CDR3 sequences, around 94% occurring once. Between the trimmed V and J ends, which lost 5 bases and 9 bases, there was a span of 17 bases. The CDR3 extends over 13 amino acids. Germline V gene data show CDR1 as SNHLY and CDR2 as FYNNEI.

Material for sequencing was CD8+ T cells from PBMCs. The clonotype comes from a human donor in good health. J is TRBJ2-7 and V is TRBV2, with unresolved D. The CDR3: CASSPGQVSMQYF. The CDR3 nucleotides are TGTGCCAGCAGTCCGGGCCAGGTTTCAATGCAGTACTTC.